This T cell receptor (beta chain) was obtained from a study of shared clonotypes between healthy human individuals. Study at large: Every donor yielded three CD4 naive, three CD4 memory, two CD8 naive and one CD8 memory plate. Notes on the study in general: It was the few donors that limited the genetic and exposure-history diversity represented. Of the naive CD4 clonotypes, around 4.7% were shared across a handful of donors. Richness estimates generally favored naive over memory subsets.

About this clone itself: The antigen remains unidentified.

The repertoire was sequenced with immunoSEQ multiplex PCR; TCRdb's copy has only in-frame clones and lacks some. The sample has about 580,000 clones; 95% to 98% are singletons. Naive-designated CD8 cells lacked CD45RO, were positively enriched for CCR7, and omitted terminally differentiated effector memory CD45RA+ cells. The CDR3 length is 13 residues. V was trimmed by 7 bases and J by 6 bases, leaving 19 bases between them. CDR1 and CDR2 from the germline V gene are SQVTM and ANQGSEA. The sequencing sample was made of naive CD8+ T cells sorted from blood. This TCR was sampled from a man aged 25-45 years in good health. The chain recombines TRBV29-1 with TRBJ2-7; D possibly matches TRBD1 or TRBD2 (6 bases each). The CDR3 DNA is TGCAGCGCACAGGGTGGGGGGTCCGTCGAGCAGTACTTC. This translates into CSAQGGGSVEQYF.